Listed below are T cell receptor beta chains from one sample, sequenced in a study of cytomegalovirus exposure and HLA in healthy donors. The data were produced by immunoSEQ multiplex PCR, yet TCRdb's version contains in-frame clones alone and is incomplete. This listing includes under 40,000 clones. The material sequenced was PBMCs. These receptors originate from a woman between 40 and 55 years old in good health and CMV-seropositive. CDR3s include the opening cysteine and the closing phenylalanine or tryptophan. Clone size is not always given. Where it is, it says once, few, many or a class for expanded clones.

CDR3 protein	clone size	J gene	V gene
CASREGLTMFGTDNYNEQFF	.	TRBJ2-1	TRBV2
CAWSGDRGKEQYF	.	TRBJ2-7	TRBV30
CATLLNPDRGKGGAYGYTF	.	TRBJ1-2	TRBV27
CASRTGDNSPLHF	.	TRBJ1-6	TRBV4-2
CASSLEGQGQPQHF	.	TRBJ1-5	TRBV5-1
CASGGAFQETQYF	.	TRBJ2-5	TRBV2
CAISVGRPNTEAFF	medium-sized	TRBJ1-1	TRBV10-3
CASNTGDLNYGYTF	.	TRBJ1-2	TRBV19
CASRVLLNTGELFF	.	TRBJ2-2	TRBV19
CASMLGTSVSDTQYF	.	TRBJ2-3	TRBV5-1
CASSIYPQGTYGYTF	.	TRBJ1-2	TRBV27
CASSPHGGNQPQHF	.	TRBJ1-5	TRBV28
CASSEGDTEQYF	.	TRBJ2-7	TRBV2
CASSQWNRGLNTEAFF	.	TRBJ1-1	TRBV14
CASSSGLAGGPGDTQYF	.	TRBJ2-3	TRBV7-2
CASSFLSAGGETQYF	.	TRBJ2-5	TRBV5-4
CASRGTGGYYGYTF	.	TRBJ1-2	TRBV27
CASSMDSYEQYF	.	TRBJ2-7	TRBV5-4
CASSLETTPGLAIYNEQFF	.	TRBJ2-1	TRBV7-2
CASSERTGGANNEKLFF	.	TRBJ1-4	TRBV5-1
CASSPTPRDNAKNIQYF	.	TRBJ2-4	TRBV18
CAILRDRGSGYGYTF	.	TRBJ1-2	TRBV28
CASSQVFRTSGGINSGANVLTF	.	TRBJ2-6	TRBV4-2
CASSEALQLINSPLHF	.	TRBJ1-6	TRBV2
CASSGRGRTDNEKLFF	.	TRBJ1-4	TRBV19
CASSSLGPYAYEQYF	.	TRBJ2-7	TRBV7-2
CASSELFSEKETQYF	.	TRBJ2-5	TRBV6-1
CASSGGLRAANVLTF	.	TRBJ2-6	TRBV7-9
CASSLRQGSYEQYF	.	TRBJ2-7	TRBV27
CAGGLSPLHF	.	TRBJ1-6	TRBV6-6
CASSFSSGSFYEQYF	.	TRBJ2-7	TRBV7-6
CASSPKTGTASLEQYF	.	TRBJ2-7	TRBV18
CSGVLAANEKLFF	.	TRBJ1-4	TRBV29-1
CASSVGAGGFGTYEQYF	.	TRBJ2-7	TRBV5-4
CASSFETSSYNEQFF	.	TRBJ2-1	TRBV5-1
CASSQDGTGWEQYF	.	TRBJ2-7	TRBV4-3
CASVDRDNPGNEQFF	.	TRBJ2-1	TRBV6-5
CASNRGTGITGELFF	.	TRBJ2-2	TRBV19
CASSVIGQGDTEAFF	.	TRBJ1-1	TRBV18
CASSQGEGINYGYTF	.	TRBJ1-2	TRBV5-8
CASSSGTGGSIQYF	.	TRBJ2-4	TRBV5-1
CASSFGTPNTGELFF	.	TRBJ2-2	TRBV5-4
CAISESYDRGLKKLFF	.	TRBJ1-4	TRBV10-3
CASSEYVGLAQFF	.	TRBJ2-1	TRBV6-1
CASSLVGTGEETQYF	.	TRBJ2-5	TRBV7-9
CASSIATGTDYEQYF	.	TRBJ2-7	TRBV19
CASSLVSGSRGETQYF	.	TRBJ2-5	TRBV5-6
CSVEKTGSSYEQYF	.	.	TRBV29-1
CASRKGWTEAFF	.	TRBJ1-1	TRBV6-5
CASSLGQGRAFF	.	TRBJ1-1	TRBV5-8